Following are 9 T cell receptor beta chains from one sample sequenced in a study of blood T cell repertoires in COVID-19. Some clones are missing from TCRdb's copy, which holds only in-frame ones; the method was immunoSEQ multiplex PCR. The sample contains around 250,000 clones, 91% of which appear only once. The sequencing sample was made of PBMCs or T cells enriched from blood (not recorded which). The source of these receptors is a human donor in a cohort exposed to, infected with or recovered from COVID-19 (not recorded which). The donor label of this sample is uncertain.

V gene TRBV5-8 combines with J gene TRBJ1-1; no clear D. The V gene's germline CDR1 is SGHTS and CDR2 YDEGEE. V shed 0 bases and J shed 0 bases, with 12 bases lying between them. The CDR3 covers 16 residues. This CDR3 is CASSLAEVVLNTEAFF. CDR3 coding DNA: TGTGCCAGCAGCTTGGCCGAGGTGGTTTTGAACACTGAAGCTTTCTTT.

V is TRBV4-1 and J is TRBJ2-1; D gene uncertain. CDR3 size: 16 residues. V dropped 0 bases and J dropped 4 bases, with 13 bases sitting between them. Germline CDR1 is MGHRA and CDR2 is YSYEKL. DNA of the CDR3: TGCGCCAGCAGCCAAGATTTCTCGGAGAGATACAATGAGCAGTTCTTC. Translating it yields CASSQDFSERYNEQFF.

This rearrangement joins TRBV30 to TRBJ1-2, with TRBD1 as a possible D gene (6 bases). The V gene lost 5 bases and the J gene lost 7 bases, with 14 bases spanning the gap. This CDR3 has 12 residues. Germline-derived CDR1 and CDR2 are GTSNPN and SVGIG (reference sequence). CDR3 protein: CAWFVGASGYTF. CDR3 coding DNA: TGTGCCTGGTTTGTGGGGGCAAGTGGCTACACCTTC.

The chain uses TRBV2 and TRBJ2-1; 8 nucleotides align to TRBD1. This CDR3 has 14 residues. The germline V gene has CDR1 SNHLY and CDR2 FYNNEI. The ends lost 6 bases at V and 7 bases at J; junction bases unmatched: 8. This chain's CDR3 is CASRPAGGLNEQFF. The CDR3 nucleotides read TGTGCCAGCAGGCCGGCAGGGGGCCTAAATGAGCAGTTCTTC.

This chain connects TRBV24-1 to TRBJ1-3; 9 bases map to TRBD1. The CDR3 has 15 residues. Germline loops: CDR1 KGHDR, CDR2 SFDVKD. J lost 5 bases, V lost 2 bases, and 3 bases had no gene match. The CDR3: CATSDSQGARNTIYF. CDR3 nucleotides: TGTGCCACCAGTGATTCACAGGGGGCAAGAAACACCATATATTTT.

V and J are TRBV7-9 and TRBJ2-7; D is perhaps TRBD1 (5 bases). There are 16 residues in the CDR3. CDR1 SEHNR and CDR2 FQNEAQ come from the germline V gene (reference sequence). The V end lost 6 bases, the J end lost 5 bases, and 23 bases lay between the germline ends. The CDR3 DNA reads as TGTGCCAGCAGGTCAATTTTCAGGGATAAAGTAGACGAGCAGTACTTC. It encodes CASRSIFRDKVDEQYF.

The chain has TRBV27 and TRBJ1-2; 10 bases match TRBD1. The CDR3 spans 14 residues. V lost 8 bases to trimming and J lost 2 bases; unmatched junction nucleotides: 5. Germline V lookup: CDR1 MNHEY, CDR2 SMNVEV (reference sequence). This CDR3 is CASPRDRGNYGYTF. The CDR3 DNA sequence: TGTGCCAGCCCCCGGGACAGGGGAAACTATGGCTACACCTTC.

J is TRBJ1-4 and V is TRBV19; D ambiguous. V was shortened by 7 bases and J by 0 bases, with 6 bases between the two germline ends. This CDR3 is built from 13 residues. The germline V gene encodes CDR1 LNHDA and CDR2 SQIVND (reference sequence). The CDR3 spells CASTVATNEKLFF. DNA of the CDR3: TGTGCCAGTACAGTTGCAACTAATGAAAAACTGTTTTTT. Full variable domain (missing parts from reference TRBV19 and TRBJ1-4): DGGITQSPKYLFRKEGQNVTLSCEQNLNHDAMYWYRQDPGQGLRLIYYSQIVNDFQKGDIAEGYSVSREKKESFPLTVTSAQKNPTAFYLCASTVATNEKLFFGSGTQLSVL.

The chain employs TRBV10-3 and TRBJ1-4; unclear D gene. Trimming took off 3 bases at V and 0 bases at J, with 8 bases between the two ends. Germline V gene sequence: CDR1 ENHRY, CDR2 SYGVKD. The CDR3 covers 15 residues. CDR3 sequence reads: CAISDGTATNEKLFF. The CDR3 DNA reads as TGTGCCATCAGTGATGGTACAGCAACTAATGAAAAACTGTTTTTT.